Following are 16 T cell receptor beta chains from one sample sequenced in a study of blood T cell repertoires in COVID-19. Assay: immunoSEQ multiplex PCR; the TCRdb copy retains only in-frame clones and omits some. The sample contains about 170,000 clones, roughly 86% of which appear only once. The sequenced material came from peripheral blood. The receptors stem from an elderly woman with COVID-19, enrolled during active disease.

CDR3 nucleotides: TGCGCCAGCAGCTACGAGCGGGTTGGCTACACCTTC. Amino acid sequence: CASSYERVGYTF. V and J are TRBV5-1 and TRBJ1-2; D unclear. The V end was cut by 3 bases, the J end by 7 bases, with 10 bases between. Germline V lookup: CDR1 SGHRS, CDR2 YFSETQ. This CDR3 region has 12 residues.

The chain carries TRBV30 and TRBJ1-2; TRBD1 agrees at 11 bases. Germline V CDR1 and CDR2: GTSNPN, SVGIG (reference sequence). The CDR3 length is 15 residues. J lost 1 base, V lost 3 bases, and 4 bases had no gene match. CDR3 amino acids: CAWSHGTGGNYGYTF. The DNA of the CDR3 is TGTGCCTGGAGCCACGGGACAGGGGGTAACTATGGCTACACCTTC. Together with reference TRBV30 and TRBJ1-2, the CDR3 gives the full variable domain: SQTIHQWPATLVQPVGSPLSLECTVEGTSNPNLYWYRQAAGRGLQLLFYSVGIGQISSEVPQNLSASRPQDRQFILSSKKLLLSDSGFYLCAWSHGTGGNYGYTFGSGTRLTVV.

This rearrangement joins TRBV19 to TRBJ1-2; the match to TRBD1 covers 12 bases. The CDR3 contains 15 residues. Trimming took 6 bases from V and 8 from J; bases not matched to a gene: 10. Germline lookup yields CDR1 LNHDA and CDR2 SQIVND (reference sequence). The CDR3 loop is CASRSGTGGTRGYTF. The CDR3 region has the DNA TGTGCCAGTAGATCCGGGACAGGGGGCACGAGGGGCTACACCTTC.

This chain joins TRBV27 and TRBJ2-7; 9 bases agree with TRBD2. The germline V gene has CDR1 MNHEY and CDR2 SMNVEV (reference sequence). There are 16 residues in the CDR3. V lost 7 bases to trimming and J lost 6 bases; unmatched junction nucleotides: 16. CDR3 sequence (DNA): TGTGCCAGCATCCTACCTATAGGGCGGGAGGGCCCCGAGCAGTACTTC. This encodes CASILPIGREGPEQYF.

This clone has just a few counts. The rearrangement uses TRBV6-5 and TRBJ1-5, with 7 bases fitting TRBD1. CDR1 and CDR2 (germline): MNHEY, SVGAGI. V shed 6 bases, J shed 3 bases, and the junction held 8 bases outside the gene matches. The CDR3 extends over 15 amino acids. DNA of the CDR3: TGTGCCAGCAGATGGGACAGCAACTCCAATCAGCCCCAGCATTTT. It is translated as CASRWDSNSNQPQHF.

The V gene is TRBV19, the J gene TRBJ2-6, with D possibly matching TRBD2 (6 bases). The CDR3 totals 17 residues. V was shortened by 1 base and J by 2 bases, with 12 bases between the two germline ends. Germline CDR1 reads LNHDA; CDR2 reads SQIVND (reference sequence). The CDR3 DNA is TGTGCCAGTAGTATAGGTCTGGGAGGAGCTGGGGCCAACGTCCTGACTTTC. Translation: CASSIGLGGAGANVLTF.

This clone was counted a single time. The chain joins TRBV20-1 to TRBJ1-2; D call uncertain. CDR3 length: 12 residues. The germline V and J ends were trimmed by 6 bases and 0 bases, with 8 bases remaining between them. Germline CDR1 is DFQATT and CDR2 is SNEGSKA (reference sequence). The CDR3 DNA is TGCAGTGCGAGTTCTACTAACTATGGCTACACCTTC. It yields the protein CSASSTNYGYTF.

The CDR3 is CASSFTDLGGEAFF. The DNA of the CDR3 is TGCGCCAGCAGCTTCACTGACCTGGGGGGTGAAGCTTTCTTT. V is TRBV5-1 and J is TRBJ1-1; the D gene is possibly TRBD1 (5 bases). Between the trimmed V and J ends, which lost 2 bases and 7 bases, there was a span of 15 bases. CDR3 length: 14 residues. Germline V gene data show CDR1 as SGHRS and CDR2 as YFSETQ.

The chain recombines TRBV18 with TRBJ1-4, with 7 positions matching TRBD1. The CDR3 runs 14 residues. The trim removed 5 bases at V and 10 bases at J, leaving 10 bases unmatched. Germline CDR1 is KGHSH and CDR2 is LQKENI. The CDR3 DNA reads TGTGCCAGCTCAACCTCGGACAGGAAGGGAAAACTGTTTTTT. Residues: CASSTSDRKGKLFF.

This clone appeared a few times. The chain uses TRBV7-9 and TRBJ1-6, with 7 positions matching TRBD1. With 0 bases clipped from V and 17 bases from J, the junction kept 4 bases outside the gene matches. The CDR3 is made up of 12 amino acids. Germline values: CDR1 SEHNR, CDR2 FQNEAQ (reference sequence). The CDR3: CASSLAPGQIHF. In DNA, the CDR3 is TGTGCCAGCAGCTTAGCGCCGGGACAGATCCACTTT. Full variable domain (rest looked up from reference TRBV7-9 and TRBJ1-6): DTGVSQNPRHKITKRGQNVTFRCDPISEHNRLYWYRQTLGQGPEFLTYFQNEAQLEKSRLLSDRFSAERPKGSFSTLEIQRTEQGDSAMYLCASSLAPGQIHFGNGTRLTVT.

The gene calls are TRBV7-6 and TRBJ2-3; TRBD2 matches at 11 bases. The CDR3 is 20 residues long. V shed 1 base, J shed 0 bases, and the junction held 12 bases outside the gene matches. Germline CDR1 reads SGHVS; CDR2 reads FNYEAQ. This CDR3 is CASSLGPGLAGGVSTDTQYF. The CDR3 nucleotides are TGTGCCAGCAGCTTAGGGCCCGGACTAGCGGGTGGGGTTAGCACAGATACGCAGTATTTT.

V is TRBV5-6 and J is TRBJ1-5; D possibly corresponds to TRBD1 (5 bases). This CDR3 is built from 15 residues. The germline CDR1 and CDR2 sequences are SGHDT and YYEEEE. Trimming cost V 4 bases and J 2 bases, with 13 bases left between them. CDR3 sequence reads: CASSLGRGRNQPQHF. In DNA form, the CDR3 reads TGTGCCAGCAGCCTGGGGCGGGGTCGCAATCAGCCCCAGCATTTT.

This clone was detected only a few times. The chain carries TRBV5-3 and TRBJ2-7; 12 nucleotides match TRBD2. TRBV5-3 is treated as an ORF (open reading frame) with a function not yet certain. V lost 4 bases, J lost 0 bases, and 14 bases stayed unmatched. CDR3 size: 19 residues. This CDR3 is CARSPKTSGRGVSSYEQYF. In DNA, the CDR3 is TGTGCCAGAAGCCCGAAGACTAGCGGGAGAGGGGTAAGCTCCTACGAGCAGTACTTC.

This sequence joins TRBV28 and TRBJ2-6; D gene ambiguous. Germline CDR1 MDHEN, CDR2 SYDVKM. Trimming shortened V by 6 bases and J by 0 bases, and 12 bases separated the two germline ends. The CDR3 runs 16 residues. CDR3 coding DNA: TGTGCCAGCAGCCCGGTAGCATTCTCTGGGGCCAACGTCCTGACTTTC. Amino acid sequence: CASSPVAFSGANVLTF.

V and J are TRBV5-1 and TRBJ2-3; 8 bases are shared with TRBD2. Germline assignment: CDR1 SGHRS and CDR2 YFSETQ. After removal of 4 bases from V and 9 bases from J, the junction contained 4 bases not matched to a gene. CDR3 length equals 12 residues. The chain's CDR3 is CASSAAGETQYF. For the CDR3, the DNA is TGCGCCAGCAGCGCAGCGGGAGAAACGCAGTATTTT.

This clone showed up just once. The chain couples TRBV4-1 to TRBJ2-7, with 8 bases that match TRBD2. V was pared by 1 base and J by 0 bases, with 5 bases of the junction left unmatched. Germline V gene sequence: CDR1 MGHRA, CDR2 YSYEKL. This CDR3 is built from 16 residues. This chain's CDR3 is CASSQGSGGSSYEQYF. The CDR3 nucleotides read TGCGCCAGCAGCCAAGGGAGCGGGGGTTCCTCCTACGAGCAGTACTTC.